A single sample gave rise to the 21 T cell receptor gamma chains below, sequenced in a study of gamma-delta T cells after stem cell transplantation. TCRdb re-identified clones in the RT-PCR reads via CATT. This table has about 910 gamma-chain clones, under 35% appearing once. What was sequenced was gamma-delta T cells. The source is a human donor. It is not recorded whose cells these are; they may come from a transplant donor.

This chain links TRGV9 with TRGJP. Since TCRdb gives no J gene, matching the DNA to germline was used here to assign it. V was clipped by 3 bases and J by 7 bases; unmatched bases: 18. This CDR3 has 20 amino acids. Germline V gives CDR1 GITISATS, CDR2 ISYDGTV (reference sequence). Here the CDR3 DNA reads TGTGCCTTGTGGGAGACCCGACAGGTGGTACCCGAGTTGGGCAAAAAAATCAAGGTATTT. This sequence encodes CALWETRQVVPELGKKIKVF.

This clone turned up a few times. This same CDR3 is encoded by further DNA sequences in the sample. The chain carries TRGV9 and TRGJP. Here the J gene came from matching the DNA to germline, since TCRdb omits it. J lost 9 bases, V lost 0 bases, and 5 bases had no gene match. The CDR3 extends over 16 amino acids. Looked up from germline, CDR1 is GITISATS and CDR2 is ISYDGTV (reference sequence). The chain's CDR3 is CALWEVVGLGKKIKVF. As DNA, the CDR3 is TGTGCCTTGTGGGAGGTGGTAGGGTTGGGCAAAAAAATCAAGGTATTT.

The chain has TRGV9 and TRGJP2. Germline matching of the DNA provided the J gene here, since TCRdb leaves it blank. V dropped 0 bases and J dropped 2; count of bases not matched to a gene: 12. The CDR3 runs to 18 residues. From germline, CDR1 is GITISATS and CDR2 ISYDGTV (reference sequence). CDR3 nucleotide sequence: TGTGCCTTGTGGGAGGTGCATGGAGGAGGGAGTAGTGATTGGATCAAGACGTTT. Translation: CALWEVHGGGSSDWIKTF.

On this clone itself: A single base separates this from a much larger clone, so it may be a read error. Within the sample, other DNA sequences also encode this same CDR3. The chain is built from TRGV9 and TRGJP. Assignment of the J gene here rests on matching the DNA to germline, because TCRdb gives none. The V gene end was trimmed by 0 bases and the J gene end by 8 bases; junction bases not matched to a gene: 4. The CDR3 totals 16 residues. Germline CDR1 GITISATS, CDR2 ISYDGTV (reference sequence). CDR3 in amino acids: CALWEVQKLGKKIKVF. The CDR3 DNA sequence: TGTGCCTTGTGGGAGGTGCAGAAGTTGGGCAAAAAAATCAAGGTATTT.

The chain uses TRGV9 and TRGJP. Because TCRdb records no J gene, it was assigned here through a match of the DNA to germline. The trim removed 0 bases at V and 11 bases at J, leaving 4 bases unmatched. Germline V CDR1 and CDR2: GITISATS, ISYDGTV (reference sequence). The length of the CDR3 is 15 residues. The CDR3 loop reads CALWEVSMGKKIKVF. The CDR3 DNA follows: TGTGCCTTGTGGGAGGTGTCGATGGGCAAAAAAATCAAGGTATTT.

The chain recombines TRGV9 with TRGJ1 or TRGJ2. The J gene is not listed in TCRdb, so it was assigned here from a DNA match to germline. The V gene end was trimmed by 2 bases and the J gene end by 8 bases; junction bases not matched to a gene: 3. The CDR3 has 11 residues. Germline V gives CDR1 GITISATS, CDR2 ISYDGTV (reference sequence). The CDR3 here is CALWEGNKKLF. CDR3 DNA: TGTGCCTTGTGGGAGGGGAATAAGAAACTCTTT.

Of note for this clone: A much more abundant neighbour one base away suggests this may be a read error. The chain carries TRGV9 and TRGJP. TCRdb offers no J gene call, so here the DNA was matched to germline to obtain one. The CDR3 extends over 15 amino acids. Trimming at V came to 4 bases and at J to 9 bases, leaving 6 bases not matched to a gene. In germline, CDR1 is GITISATS, CDR2 ISYDGTV (reference sequence). The CDR3 loop is CALWDEGLGKKIKVF. The CDR3 DNA follows: TGTGCCTTGTGGGACGAAGGGTTGGGCAAAAAAATCAAGGTATTT.

Of note for this clone: TCRdb lists the protein of a much larger clone for this DNA, which differs at residue 6, so this is likely a read error; the protein given here is translated from the DNA itself. Other DNA variants within this sample encode the same CDR3. The chain has TRGV9 and TRGJP. TCRdb carries no J gene annotation; the J gene was assigned here by matching the DNA with germline. This CDR3 is built from 16 residues. V dropped 2 bases and J dropped 7; count of bases not matched to a gene: 5. Per the germline V gene, CDR1 is GITISATS and CDR2 is ISYDGTV (reference sequence). The CDR3: CALWEARELGKKIKVF. DNA of the CDR3: TGTGCCTTGTGGGAGGCGAGGGAGTTGGGCAAAAAAATCAAGGTATTT.

Judged by abundance, this clone is large. The V call is TRGV9, the J call TRGJP. Here the J gene came from matching the DNA to germline, since TCRdb omits it. Germline CDR1 reads GITISATS; CDR2 reads ISYDGTV (reference sequence). Trimming at V came to 3 bases and at J to 4 bases, leaving 9 bases not matched to a gene. The CDR3 length is 18 residues. This CDR3 is CALWESGDQELGKKIKVF. In DNA, the CDR3 is TGTGCCTTGTGGGAGTCGGGGGACCAAGAGTTGGGCAAAAAAATCAAGGTATTT.

V and J are TRGV9 and TRGJP. Here the J gene came from matching the DNA to germline, since TCRdb omits it. Trimming removed 0 bases from V and 11 bases from J; junction bases left unmatched: 4. The CDR3 runs to 15 residues. Germline V gene lookup returns CDR1 GITISATS and CDR2 ISYDGTV (reference sequence). For the CDR3, the DNA is TGTGCCTTGTGGGAGGTGCCGATGGGCAAAAAAATCAAGGTATTT. It is translated as CALWEVPMGKKIKVF.

By share, this clone counts as large. This rearrangement joins TRGV9 to TRGJ1 or TRGJ2. The J gene is not listed in TCRdb, so it was assigned here from a DNA match to germline. J gave up 10 bases and V 3 bases, and 12 bases lay outside the gene matches. CDR1 is GITISATS and CDR2 is ISYDGTV in the germline V gene (reference sequence). The CDR3 consists of 13 residues. CDR3 region: CALWEMRPGKKLF. CDR3 nucleotide sequence: TGTGCCTTGTGGGAGATGCGCCCTGGGAAGAAACTCTTT.

V is TRGV2 and J is TRGJ1 or TRGJ2. TCRdb leaves out the J gene; it was filled in here by matching the DNA to germline. V lost 3 bases to trimming and J lost 6 bases; unmatched junction nucleotides: 5. This CDR3 is 12 amino acids long. Germline V gene data show CDR1 as EGSNGY and CDR2 as YDSYNSKV. The CDR3 region is CATWDLGYKKLF. The CDR3 nucleotides read TGTGCCACCTGGGACTTGGGTTATAAGAAACTCTTT.

The gene calls are TRGV4 and TRGJ1 or TRGJ2. No J segment appears in TCRdb, so it was assigned here by matching the sequence to germline. The CDR3 spans 12 residues. The V gene end was trimmed by 12 bases and the J gene end by 4 bases; junction bases not matched to a gene: 12. Germline V CDR1 and CDR2: EGSTGY, YDSYTSSV. CDR3 region: CAAPRYYYKKLF. In nucleotides, the CDR3 is TGTGCCGCCCCAAGATACTATTATAAGAAACTCTTT.

The table lists this clone with a few counts. J is TRGJP1 and V is TRGV2. As TCRdb names no J gene, one was assigned here on the basis of a DNA match to germline. Losses at the gene ends were 0 bases for V and 4 bases for J; bases not matched to a gene: 14. Germline CDR1 reads EGSNGY; CDR2 reads YDSYNSKV. This CDR3 region has 18 residues. The CDR3 protein is CATWDGPNPDITGWFKIF. The CDR3 region has the DNA TGTGCCACCTGGGACGGGCCGAATCCCGATATCACTGGTTGGTTCAAGATATTT.

This chain joins TRGV9 and TRGJ1 or TRGJ2. TCRdb gives no J gene; it was assigned here by matching the DNA to germline. This CDR3 contains 10 residues. V dropped 4 bases and J dropped 8; count of bases not matched to a gene: 2. Germline V lookup: CDR1 GITISATS, CDR2 ISYDGTV (reference sequence). The CDR3 DNA reads as TGTGCCTTGTGGGAAAATAAGAAACTCTTT. Translating gives CALWENKKLF.

This chain links TRGV9 with TRGJP. TCRdb offers no J gene call, so here the DNA was matched to germline to obtain one. V shed 2 bases and J 2 bases; nucleotides not matched to a gene: 3. The V gene's germline CDR1 is GITISATS and CDR2 ISYDGTV (reference sequence). The CDR3 is made up of 17 amino acids. CDR3 region: CALWEGRQELGKKIKVF. Written as DNA, the CDR3 is TGTGCCTTGTGGGAGGGTCGGCAAGAGTTGGGCAAAAAAATCAAGGTATTT.

Comment on this clone: The junction shows a germline mismatch at one end, possibly a read error. Other DNA sequences in the same sample also yield this CDR3. This chain joins TRGV9 and TRGJP. No J gene was available from TCRdb, and it was assigned here by a germline match of the DNA. Germline-derived CDR1 and CDR2 are GITISATS and ISYDGTV (reference sequence). The CDR3 contains 17 residues. The CDR3 DNA reads as TGTGCTTTGTGGGAGGTAACCGCCGAGTTGGGCAAAAAAATCAAGGTATTT. This sequence encodes CALWEVTAELGKKIKVF.

This clone was seen a handful of times. A far larger clone is only one base removed, so a read error is likely. This chain links TRGV9 with TRGJP. No J segment appears in TCRdb, so it was assigned here by matching the sequence to germline. The V and J ends lost 12 bases and 7 bases, in that order; junction bases with no gene match: 9. The CDR3 has 14 amino acids. Germline assignment: CDR1 GITISATS and CDR2 ISYDGTV (reference sequence). CDR3 sequence: CAPRPELGKKIKVF. The CDR3 coding sequence is TGTGCCCCACGTCCGGAGTTGGGCAAAAAAATCAAGGTATTT.

This clone is large within its sample. Other DNA sequences in this specimen translate into the identical CDR3. The chain joins TRGV9 to TRGJP. The J gene was missing in TCRdb and was found by matching the end of the DNA to germline. This CDR3 comprises 15 residues. Germline values: CDR1 GITISATS, CDR2 ISYDGTV (reference sequence). Trimming cost V 6 bases and J 3 bases; bases outside gene matches: 2. The CDR3 loop is CALWLQELGKKIKVF. DNA of the CDR3: TGTGCCTTGTGGTTGCAAGAGTTGGGCAAAAAAATCAAGGTATTT.

This clone is termed large. A read error is the likely source, as a far larger clone sits one nucleotide away. Other DNA sequences within the sample encode an identical CDR3. The CDR3 coding sequence is TGTGCCTTGTGGGAGGGGCAAGAGTTGGGCAAAAAAATCAAGGTATTT. This encodes CALWEGQELGKKIKVF. This sequence joins TRGV9 and TRGJP. Since TCRdb gives no J gene, matching the DNA to germline was used here to assign it. Germline V gene lookup returns CDR1 GITISATS and CDR2 ISYDGTV (reference sequence). The V and J ends lost 2 bases and 2 bases, in that order; junction bases with no gene match: 0. This CDR3 comprises 16 residues.

The chain links TRGV9 to TRGJ1 or TRGJ2. As TCRdb names no J gene, one was assigned here on the basis of a DNA match to germline. CDR3 length equals 11 residues. Losses at the gene ends were 0 bases for V and 12 bases for J; bases not matched to a gene: 5. From germline, CDR1 is GITISATS and CDR2 ISYDGTV (reference sequence). DNA of the CDR3: TGTGCCTTGTGGGAGGTGCGGGTGAAACTCTTT. It translates to CALWEVRVKLF.